Listed here are 15 T cell receptor beta chains from one sample, sequenced in a study of CD8 T cells in ankylosing spondylitis. TCRdb itself ran the 5' RACE reads through MiXCR, one entry per CDR3 protein. The sample lists roughly 140,000 distinct CDR3 sequences; 40% to 50% were seen once. Input material: synovial fluid, either unsorted or a sorted T cell fraction (not recorded which). These receptors were taken from a male donor with ankylosing spondylitis.

This clonotype was detected only a few times. V and J are TRBV9 and TRBJ2-1; D gene uncertain. Germline loops: CDR1 SGDLS, CDR2 YYNGEE. The CDR3 length is 11 residues. Trimming took 3 bases from V and 9 from J, leaving 7 bases between them. The CDR3 DNA reads TGTGCCAGCAGCGCTAGTGTTGAGCAGTTCTTC. It specifies CASSASVEQFF.

The chain carries TRBV13 and TRBJ2-7; D unresolved. Trimming removed 0 bases at V and 6 bases at J, with 12 bases between. This CDR3 region has 14 residues. Germline V gene sequence: CDR1 PRHDT, CDR2 FYEKMQ (reference sequence). As DNA, the CDR3 is TGTGCCAGCAGCTTAGGAGAATCTTACTGCGAGCAGTACTTC. Protein sequence: CASSLGESYCEQYF.

The genes are TRBV6-5 and TRBJ1-1; D ambiguous. The CDR3 has 15 residues. V was cut by 3 bases and J by 2 bases, with 13 bases left in between. Germline loops: CDR1 MNHEY, CDR2 SVGAGI. CDR3 in DNA: TGTGCCAGCAGTTATAATATGAGAATTAACACTGAAGCTTTCTTT. Its translation is CASSYNMRINTEAFF.

As regards this clonotype: An end of the junction differs from the germline gene, which may be a read error. The J gene is TRBJ2-1, the V gene TRBV12-3 or TRBV12-4, with 7 positions matching TRBD2. CDR3 length equals 11 residues. The CDR3 reads CASSASGLLIF. In DNA, the CDR3 is TGTGCCAGCAGTGCTAGCGGCCTGTTGATCTTC.

This rearrangement joins TRBV28 to TRBJ2-6; TRBD1 matches at 7 bases. This CDR3 region has 16 residues. The ends lost 7 bases at V and 3 bases at J; junction bases unmatched: 9. Germline V gene sequence: CDR1 MDHEN, CDR2 SYDVKM. The CDR3 loop reads CASTPGQVGGANVLTF. DNA of the CDR3: TGTGCCAGCACCCCTGGACAGGTTGGTGGGGCCAACGTCCTGACTTTC.

J is TRBJ2-4 and V is TRBV4-1; D remains unclear. The ends were cut back, 3 bases at V and 0 bases at J, with 12 bases in the middle. CDR1 and CDR2 (germline): MGHRA, YSYEKL. This CDR3 is built from 16 residues. CDR3: CASSHLQTLAKNIQYF. CDR3 nucleotide sequence: TGCGCCAGCAGCCATTTACAGACTTTAGCCAAAAACATTCAGTACTTC.

This clonotype has a single count. The chain joins TRBV4-1 to TRBJ1-5; D is possibly TRBD1 (5 bases). The CDR3 extends over 16 amino acids. Trimming left V 4 bases short and J 3 bases short, with 16 bases between. From germline, CDR1 is MGHRA and CDR2 YSYEKL. The DNA for the CDR3 is TGCGCCAGCAGCCGCGACTCCGGACACCTCAATCAGCCCCAGCATTTT. This sequence encodes CASSRDSGHLNQPQHF.

The CDR3 coding sequence is TGTGCCAGCAGTTTAGCCAGGAACGTCCTGACTTTC. Translation: CASSLARNVLTF. The chain recombines TRBV12-3 or TRBV12-4 with TRBJ2-6; D remains ambiguous. Trimming stripped 0 bases from V and 10 bases from J, with 4 bases between. The CDR3 runs 12 residues.

The chain couples TRBV10-3 to TRBJ2-3, with TRBD2 matching over 8 bases. The CDR3 spans 15 residues. Germline V gives CDR1 ENHRY, CDR2 SYGVKD. V lost 4 bases and J lost 5; bases outside the gene matches: 8. Here the CDR3 reads CAISGLSGGQDTQYF. The DNA for the CDR3 is TGTGCCATCAGTGGTTTGAGCGGGGGCCAAGATACGCAGTATTTT.

The gene calls are TRBV5-1 and TRBJ2-3; D unresolved. CDR3 length equals 12 residues. The V end was cut by 4 bases, the J end by 6 bases, with 9 bases between. CDR1 and CDR2 (germline): SGHRS, YFSETQ. The DNA for the CDR3 is TGCGCCAGCAGCGGACCCGCGGATACGCAGTATTTT. It specifies CASSGPADTQYF.

The CDR3 protein is CASGPPGVTEAFF. Here the CDR3 DNA reads TGTGCTAGTGGTCCCCCAGGGGTCACTGAAGCTTTCTTT. The chain carries TRBV12-5 and TRBJ1-1, with D perhaps TRBD1 (6 bases). The V gene's germline CDR1 is LGHNT and CDR2 FRNRAP. Trimming removed 5 bases at V and 4 bases at J, with 11 bases between. The CDR3 has 13 amino acids.

The V and J genes are TRBV3-1 and TRBJ2-7; 8 bases map to TRBD2. Trimming cost V 0 bases and J 0 bases; bases outside gene matches: 10. This CDR3 has 18 amino acids. CDR1 is LGHDT, CDR2 YNNKEL, per germline (reference sequence). The CDR3 loop reads CASSQESVLLADSYEQYF. DNA for the CDR3: TGTGCCAGCAGCCAAGAATCGGTATTACTAGCGGACTCCTACGAGCAGTACTTC.

The chain couples TRBV29-1 to TRBJ2-1; 11 positions match TRBD1. The CDR3 is 14 residues long. Germline CDR1 and CDR2: SQVTM and ANQGSEA. With V trimmed by 3 bases and J by 8 bases, 6 bases remained unmatched. The CDR3 bases are TGCAGCGTTGACAGGGACAGGGGGGTCCATGAGCAGTTCTTC. Translating gives CSVDRDRGVHEQFF.

Only a few counts were recorded for this clonotype. The chain joins TRBV7-2 to TRBJ1-6; 7 bases line up with TRBD1. This CDR3 contains 13 residues. Unmatched junction bases numbered 6, after V lost 6 bases and J lost 10 bases. Germline assignment: CDR1 SGHTA and CDR2 FQGNSA. The CDR3 DNA follows: TGTGCCAGCAGTGGACAGGTGCCCTCACCCCTCCACTTT. Translated, it gives CASSGQVPSPLHF.

This chain connects TRBV12-3 or TRBV12-4 to TRBJ2-2; the D is unclear. The CDR3 covers 17 residues. V gave up 7 bases and J gave up 4 bases, with 22 bases separating them. The CDR3 spells CASIGSDMVKSTGELFF. CDR3 in DNA: TGTGCCAGCATAGGTTCCGACATGGTCAAGAGCACCGGGGAGCTGTTTTTT.